Listed here are 21 T cell receptor beta chains from one sample, sequenced in a study of T cell responses to AZD1222 COVID-19 vaccine (dated by TCRdb to about 2021). The time point label for this specimen denotes: baseline before first vaccination. Library construction relied on the immunoSEQ multiplex PCR assay. Held by TCRdb, this immuneACCESS table contains in-frame sequences only and omits some clones. Under half of the omission traces to an unresolved V gene where checked; the cause of the rest is unknown. In all, the sample holds approximately 130,000 clones, and 70% to 90% of those were seen once. The top ten clonotypes cover about 29% of the sample. Sequences were derived from peripheral blood, sampled on day 0 of AZD1222 vaccination. These receptors were taken from an adult in good health.

The chain employs TRBV7-9 and TRBJ2-7, with D perhaps matching TRBD1 (6 bases). In germline, CDR1 is SEHNR, CDR2 FQNEAQ (reference sequence). V was cut by 5 bases and J by 0 bases, with 14 bases left in between. CDR3 length: 15 amino acids. The CDR3 here is CASSLGQPSSYEQYF. CDR3 DNA sequence: TGTGCCAGCAGCCTCGGACAGCCAAGCTCCTACGAGCAGTACTTC.

The chain links TRBV5-5 to TRBJ2-7; 7 nucleotides agree with TRBD2. The V segment lost 0 bases and the J segment 3 bases; nucleotides outside the gene matches: 9. The germline gives CDR1 SGHKS, CDR2 YYEKEE (reference sequence). The CDR3 consists of 16 residues. CDR3 bases: TGTGCCAGCAGCTTGGACTTAGGGCTAGCGGACTACGAGCAGTACTTC. As protein: CASSLDLGLADYEQYF.

The rearrangement uses TRBV19 and TRBJ1-1, with unresolved D. The germline V gene encodes CDR1 LNHDA and CDR2 SQIVND (reference sequence). V dropped 3 bases and J dropped 5 bases, with 10 bases sitting between them. This CDR3 is 13 amino acids long. Here the CDR3 reads CASSIQRGTEAFF. CDR3 bases: TGTGCCAGTAGTATTCAGCGCGGAACTGAAGCTTTCTTT.

The chain links TRBV5-6 to TRBJ2-5, with D possibly being TRBD1 or TRBD2 (5 bases each). Deletions cut 4 bases from V and 2 bases from J, with 15 bases between. The CDR3 is 15 residues long. CDR1 is SGHDT, CDR2 YYEEEE, per germline. Here the CDR3 reads CASSLPGRTQETQYF. The CDR3 region has the DNA TGTGCCAGCAGCCTACCGGGACGGACTCAAGAGACCCAGTACTTC.

The CDR3 loop reads CASSPSTSGSYEQYF. The CDR3 DNA sequence: TGCGCCAGCAGCCCGTCGACTAGCGGGAGCTACGAGCAGTACTTC. The chain combines TRBV4-3 with TRBJ2-7; 12 bases are shared with TRBD2. V lost 4 bases to trimming and J lost 3 bases; unmatched junction nucleotides: 4. CDR1 and CDR2 from the germline V gene are LGHNA and YSLEER. The CDR3 covers 15 residues.

The chain links TRBV11-1 to TRBJ2-7; a possible D gene is TRBD2 (5 bases). The CDR3 covers 15 residues. V lost 4 bases and J lost 3, with 16 bases in between. The germline CDR1 and CDR2 sequences are SGHAT and FQDESV (reference sequence). The CDR3 loop is CASSSSPRGIYEQYF. CDR3 coding DNA: TGTGCCAGCAGCTCGTCCCCCCGGGGTATCTACGAGCAGTACTTC.

The chain joins TRBV4-1 to TRBJ1-3; 11 bases align to TRBD1. This CDR3 has 16 amino acids. Trimming at V came to 3 bases and at J to 0 bases, leaving 1 base not matched to a gene. The germline V gene encodes CDR1 MGHRA and CDR2 YSYEKL. The CDR3 bases are TGCGCCAGCAGCCAGGACAGGGGGCTCTCTGGAAACACCATATATTTT. Translation gives CASSQDRGLSGNTIYF.

The table lists this clone with a few counts. The gene calls are TRBV10-2 and TRBJ1-5, with no clear D. V was trimmed by 7 bases and J by 0 bases, leaving 10 bases between them. The CDR3 contains 14 residues. Germline V gene lookup returns CDR1 WSHSY and CDR2 SAAADI. CDR3 protein: CASTQTASNQPQHF. The DNA for the CDR3 is TGCGCCAGCACCCAGACCGCTAGCAATCAGCCCCAGCATTTT.

The rearrangement uses TRBV9 and TRBJ2-1; D uncertain. There are 13 residues in the CDR3. CDR1 and CDR2 (germline): SGDLS, YYNGEE. Trimming took off 0 bases at V and 6 bases at J, with 7 bases between the two ends. The CDR3 region is CASSVDFRNEQFF. The CDR3 nucleotides are TGTGCCAGCAGCGTAGACTTTCGCAATGAGCAGTTCTTC.

This chain links TRBV5-4 with TRBJ2-2; 9 nucleotides agree with TRBD2. The germline gives CDR1 SGHNT, CDR2 YYREEE (reference sequence). The CDR3 is made up of 17 amino acids. After removal of 0 bases from V and 8 bases from J, the junction contained 11 bases not matched to a gene. The CDR3 bases are TGTGCCAGCAGCTTGGTTAGCGGGAGCTTTTTTCAAGGGGAGCTGTTTTTT. Its translation: CASSLVSGSFFQGELFF.

The gene calls are TRBV24-1 and TRBJ2-2; no definite D call. CDR3 length: 16 amino acids. CDR1 and CDR2 (germline): KGHDR, SFDVKD. The V end was cut by 2 bases, the J end by 1 base, with 10 bases between. The CDR3 region has the DNA TGTGCCACCAGTGATTACGGCGCCGGGAACACCGGGGAGCTGTTTTTT. It is translated as CATSDYGAGNTGELFF.

The chain's CDR3 is CASSFTQGTEAFF. The CDR3 DNA follows: TGTGCCAGCAGTTTCACCCAGGGCACTGAAGCTTTCTTT. The chain has TRBV12-3 or TRBV12-4 and TRBJ1-1; maybe TRBD1 (5 bases). This CDR3 region has 13 residues. Deletions cut 3 bases from V and 4 bases from J, with 9 bases between.

The rearrangement links TRBV25-1 to TRBJ1-4; no firm D call. The CDR3 length is 13 residues. The V and J ends lost 3 bases and 5 bases respectively, with 7 bases between them. CDR1 is MGHDK and CDR2 is SYGVNS in the germline V gene. The CDR3 DNA sequence: TGTGCCAGCAGTGAGGGAGGGAATGAAAAACTGTTTTTT. Amino acids: CASSEGGNEKLFF.

This clone was observed a handful of times. The chain joins TRBV24-1 to TRBJ2-3, with D tentatively TRBD2 (5 bases). The CDR3 totals 15 residues. V shed 3 bases and J shed 1 base, with 10 bases lying between them. Germline V gene data show CDR1 as KGHDR and CDR2 as SFDVKD. The CDR3 DNA follows: TGTGCCACCAGTGATAATGGGCGGGGCACAGATACGCAGTATTTT. This encodes CATSDNGRGTDTQYF.

In this sample, this clone turned up a few times. This chain's CDR3 is CASSQGQMNTEAFF. DNA for the CDR3: TGTGCCAGCAGTCAAGGACAGATGAACACTGAAGCTTTCTTT. V gene TRBV27 combines with J gene TRBJ1-1; TRBD1 is a possible D gene (6 bases). This CDR3 is 14 amino acids long. CDR1 and CDR2 from the germline V gene are MNHEY and SMNVEV (reference sequence). V lost 5 bases and J lost 0, with 10 bases in between.

This chain uses TRBV9 with TRBJ2-3; D gene uncertain. Looked up from germline, CDR1 is SGDLS and CDR2 is YYNGEE. With 0 bases removed from V and 0 bases from J, the gap between germline ends came to 11 bases. This CDR3 has 16 residues. The chain's CDR3 is CASSVGPASSTDTQYF. DNA for the CDR3: TGTGCCAGCAGCGTAGGGCCAGCCTCTAGCACAGATACGCAGTATTTT.

This clone was found a few times. This chain links TRBV7-2 with TRBJ1-2, with D possibly TRBD1 on 6 matching bases. The CDR3 loop spans 14 amino acids. The V end was cut by 5 bases, the J end by 3 bases, with 13 bases between. CDR1 and CDR2 (germline): SGHTA, FQGNSA. The CDR3 sequence: CASSPTGTDYGYTF. CDR3 in DNA: TGTGCCAGCAGCCCAACAGGGACTGACTATGGCTACACCTTC.

The gene calls are TRBV12-5 and TRBJ1-5; TRBD1 aligns across 7 bases. This CDR3 comprises 15 residues. Unmatched junction bases numbered 12, after V lost 4 bases and J lost 9 bases. Germline V CDR1 and CDR2: LGHNT, FRNRAP. The CDR3 region is CASGSDRAFLGPQHF. CDR3 coding DNA: TGTGCTAGTGGTTCAGACAGGGCCTTTCTGGGGCCCCAGCATTTT.

The chain employs TRBV11-2 and TRBJ2-7; TRBD2 matches 9 bases. The CDR3 covers 15 residues. J was trimmed by 1 base and V by 6 bases; bases with no gene match: 7. Germline V gene sequence: CDR1 SGHAT, CDR2 FQNNGV. CDR3 residues: CASRRGSGGSYEQYF. Here the CDR3 DNA reads TGTGCCAGCAGAAGGGGTAGCGGGGGATCCTACGAGCAGTACTTC.

The rearrangement uses TRBV5-6 and TRBJ1-1, with TRBD1 as a possible D gene (6 bases). The CDR3 loop spans 12 amino acids. Germline values: CDR1 SGHDT, CDR2 YYEEEE. V lost 4 bases and J lost 7, with 11 bases in between. The CDR3 sequence is CASSLTGFEAFF. CDR3 in DNA: TGTGCCAGCAGCCTGACAGGATTTGAAGCTTTCTTT.

This chain uses TRBV5-1 with TRBJ2-2, with 7 bases that match TRBD2. V was clipped by 2 bases and J by 1 base; unmatched bases: 5. CDR3 length: 16 amino acids. Germline CDR1 reads SGHRS; CDR2 reads YFSETQ. The CDR3 spells CASSLGLAVNTGELFF. In DNA, the CDR3 is TGCGCCAGCAGCTTAGGGCTAGCGGTGAACACCGGGGAGCTGTTTTTT.